A single TCR beta chain is shown here with its context. The antigen is undetermined. Measured with immunoSEQ multiplex PCR; TCRdb has only the in-frame clones, and not every one. This table holds around 100,000 clones, approximately 90% found once. The data derive from a study of OX40 agonist ivuxolimab in advanced cancers. Study summary: Each patient was given ivuxolimab into a vein every 2 weeks, at 0.01 to 10 mg/kg. Melanoma, hepatocellular carcinoma, head and neck or renal cell cancer occurred in dose-escalation patients.

The ends lost 3 bases at V and 5 bases at J; junction bases unmatched: 6. The V gene's germline CDR1 is MNHNS and CDR2 SASEGT. The CDR3 is 14 residues long. Study-wide findings and caveats: The average count of expanded clones was higher among CD8+ T cells than among CD4+. In the 0.1-3.0 mg/kg groups, partial responders showed among the lowest expansion.

This sample comprised CD4+ or CD8+ T cells sorted from blood, obtained in a trial of the OX40 agonist ivuxolimab. The receptor was isolated from an adult with an advanced solid tumor such as melanoma, head and neck, liver or kidney cancer. V is TRBV6-1 and J is TRBJ2-7, with 8 positions matching TRBD2. Here the CDR3 reads CASSEVRLAHEQYF. The CDR3 DNA reads as TGTGCCAGCAGTGAGGTCCGACTAGCGCACGAGCAGTACTTC.